This T cell receptor beta chain was sequenced in a study of T cells expressing NK-cell markers. General observations from the study: In a few donors, these clonotypes also led the CD3+CD56-NKG2C+ fraction.

Germline CDR1 SGHVS, CDR2 FNYEAQ. CDR3 length: 15 residues. No DNA is given; TCRdb re-called the 5' RACE reads and lists each CDR3 protein once. The sample totals about 30,000 distinct CDR3 sequences. A note on this clonotype: No antigen is known for it.

Material: blood T cells: a sorted CD56 or NKG2C T cell subset, CD4+ or CD8+ T cells, or bulk PBMC T cells (not recorded which). The chain carries TRBV7-6 and TRBJ2-1; absent DNA, TCRdb's TRBD2 call cannot be checked. The source of this sequence is a woman between 18 and 70 years old in good health. This chain's CDR3 is CASSLLAGIYNEQFF.